The 21 T cell receptor beta chains below were found in one sample sequenced in a study of cytomegalovirus exposure and HLA in healthy donors. Clones were read by immunoSEQ multiplex PCR, and TCRdb kept only the in-frame ones, dropping some. Of more than 80,000 clones listed, about nine tenths were seen once; the top ten hold 1.8%. Sequencing input: PBMCs. Every receptor here comes from a woman aged 18-30 years in good health and CMV-seropositive.

This clone was seen only once. V usage is TRBV28 and J usage is TRBJ2-1; TRBD2 aligns across 9 bases. The CDR3 is 15 residues long. Germline V lookup: CDR1 MDHEN, CDR2 SYDVKM. The ends lost 7 bases at V and 1 base at J; junction bases unmatched: 5. The CDR3 coding sequence is TGTGCCAGCAAATTTAGCGGGGGTTCCTACAATGAGCAGTTCTTC. Translated, it gives CASKFSGGSYNEQFF.

CDR3: CASSFGTSAYTGELFF. For the CDR3, the DNA is TGTGCCAGCAGCTTCGGGACTAGCGCCTACACCGGGGAGCTGTTTTTT. The gene calls are TRBV11-2 and TRBJ2-2; TRBD2 matches 10 bases. Germline CDR1 and CDR2: SGHAT and FQNNGV. CDR3 size: 16 residues. Losses at the gene ends were 3 bases for V and 3 bases for J; bases not matched to a gene: 4.

The J gene is TRBJ2-3, the V gene TRBV11-2, with 8 bases aligning to TRBD2. The CDR3 is 14 residues long. V lost 5 bases to trimming and J lost 6 bases; unmatched junction nucleotides: 7. The V gene's germline CDR1 is SGHAT and CDR2 FQNNGV. This chain's CDR3 is CASSGPTSVDTQYF. For the CDR3, the DNA is TGTGCCAGCAGCGGCCCGACTAGCGTCGATACGCAGTATTTT.

This clone was seen only once. The V and J genes are TRBV5-1 and TRBJ2-5, with D unclear. Germline loops: CDR1 SGHRS, CDR2 YFSETQ. This CDR3 region has 14 residues. Trimming cost V 0 bases and J 0 bases, with 6 bases left between them. This CDR3 is CASSLGPHQETQYF. The CDR3 DNA is TGCGCCAGCAGCTTGGGGCCACACCAAGAGACCCAGTACTTC.

The chain couples TRBV6-1 to TRBJ2-1, with TRBD2 identical over 13 bases. Trimming cost V 4 bases and J 3 bases; bases outside gene matches: 0. The CDR3 is 15 residues long. Germline lookup yields CDR1 MNHNS and CDR2 SASEGT. The CDR3 sequence: CASSGTSGGYNEQFF. CDR3 DNA sequence: TGTGCCAGCAGTGGGACTAGCGGGGGCTACAATGAGCAGTTCTTC.

The chain recombines TRBV28 with TRBJ2-7, with 10 bases that match TRBD1. The V gene end was trimmed by 6 bases and the J gene end by 6 bases; junction bases not matched to a gene: 2. This CDR3 is 12 amino acids long. CDR1 and CDR2 from the germline V gene are MDHEN and SYDVKM. CDR3 in DNA: TGTGCCAGCAGCAGACAGGGGGCCGAGCAGTACGTC. Protein: CASSRQGAEQYV.

The V and J genes are TRBV2 and TRBJ1-5; 8 positions agree with TRBD1. V gave up 6 bases and J gave up 7 bases; unmatched junction bases: 11. The germline CDR1 and CDR2 sequences are SNHLY and FYNNEI. The CDR3 contains 15 residues. The CDR3 DNA reads as TGTGCCAGCAGCCGGGACAGGTCGGTTGACCAGCCCCAGCATTTT. It codes for CASSRDRSVDQPQHF. Variable domain in full (rest from reference TRBV2 and TRBJ1-5): EPEVTQTPSHQVTQMGQEVILRCVPISNHLYFYWYRQILGQKVEFLVSFYNNEISEKSEIFDDQFSVERPDGSNFTLKIRSTKLEDSAMYFCASSRDRSVDQPQHFGDGTRLSIL.

The rearrangement joins TRBV28 to TRBJ2-7; maybe TRBD2 (6 bases). The ends were cut back, 1 base at V and 4 bases at J, with 14 bases in the middle. This CDR3 contains 15 residues. Germline assignment: CDR1 MDHEN and CDR2 SYDVKM. The CDR3 nucleotides read TGTGCCAGCAGTTTATCCGAGCTTCGGGGGTACGAGCAGTACTTC. Protein: CASSLSELRGYEQYF.

The chain is built from TRBV10-3 and TRBJ1-5, with D tentatively TRBD1 (6 bases). Germline V gives CDR1 ENHRY, CDR2 SYGVKD. Trimming pared 3 bases from V and 4 bases from J, leaving 10 bases between. There are 14 residues in the CDR3. The CDR3 nucleotides are TGTGCCATCAGTGATGGACAGCTAAATCAGCCCCAGCATTTT. Translating gives CAISDGQLNQPQHF.

This clone was observed a single time. V usage is TRBV18 and J usage is TRBJ1-3; D perhaps matches TRBD1 (5 bases). Germline-derived CDR1 and CDR2 are KGHSH and LQKENI. V lost 0 bases to trimming and J lost 0 bases, with 6 bases between them. This CDR3 is 15 amino acids long. The CDR3 DNA reads as TGTGCCAGCTCACCACCAAGGGGCTCTGGAAACACCATATATTTT. Translated: CASSPPRGSGNTIYF.

The gene calls are TRBV28 and TRBJ2-5; 7 positions agree with TRBD1. Per the germline V gene, CDR1 is MDHEN and CDR2 is SYDVKM. This CDR3 spans 15 amino acids. Unmatched junction bases numbered 5, after V lost 4 bases and J lost 0 bases. Here the CDR3 DNA reads TGTGCCAGCAGTTCCCCGGGACAGAACCAAGAGACCCAGTACTTC. This encodes CASSSPGQNQETQYF.

This sequence joins TRBV28 and TRBJ1-2, with 10 bases aligning to TRBD1. This CDR3 is built from 18 residues. The junction had 10 bases not matched to a gene; V was cut back by 3 bases and J by 0 bases. Looked up from germline, CDR1 is MDHEN and CDR2 is SYDVKM. This chain's CDR3 is CASSFRDRGVVTNYGYTF. The CDR3 DNA is TGTGCCAGCAGTTTCCGGGACAGGGGAGTGGTGACTAACTATGGCTACACCTTC.

The J gene is TRBJ2-2, the V gene TRBV15, with D possibly matching TRBD2 (5 bases). V was shortened by 2 bases and J by 3 bases, with 10 bases between the two germline ends. Germline V gene sequence: CDR1 LNHNV, CDR2 YYDKDF (reference sequence). The CDR3 contains 15 residues. The CDR3 DNA reads as TGTGCCACCAGCAGATTAGCGTTGGACACCGGGGAGCTGTTTTTT. It is translated as CATSRLALDTGELFF. Variable domain in full (rest from reference TRBV15 and TRBJ2-2): DAMVIQNPRYQVTQFGKPVTLSCSQTLNHNVMYWYQQKSSQAPKLLFHYYDKDFNNEADTPDNFQSRRPNTSFCFLDIRSPGLGDTAMYLCATSRLALDTGELFFGEGSRLTVL.

The V and J genes are TRBV7-2 and TRBJ2-1, with TRBD2 identical over 8 bases. V dropped 5 bases and J dropped 4; count of bases not matched to a gene: 4. The CDR3 is made up of 14 amino acids. Germline CDR1 reads SGHTA; CDR2 reads FQGNSA. The CDR3 DNA is TGTGCCAGCAGCCTTGAGCGGGGGTACAATGAGCAGTTCTTC. As protein: CASSLERGYNEQFF. Combining the CDR3 with reference TRBV7-2 and TRBJ2-1 gives the whole variable domain GAGVSQSPSNKVTEKGKDVELRCDPISGHTALYWYRQSLGQGLEFLIYFQGNSAPDKSGLPSDRFSAERTGGSVSTLTIQRTQQEDSAVYLCASSLERGYNEQFFGPGTRLTVL.

CDR3 sequence reads: CASSSDRAHQPQHF. In nucleotides, the CDR3 is TGTGCCAGCAGTTCAGACAGGGCGCATCAGCCCCAGCATTTT. V and J are TRBV27 and TRBJ1-5; 7 bases line up with TRBD1. This CDR3 comprises 14 residues. Germline V gene sequence: CDR1 MNHEY, CDR2 SMNVEV (reference sequence). V was pared by 4 bases and J by 5 bases, with 5 bases of the junction left unmatched.

For this clone: Different DNA sequences within this sample yield the same CDR3. J is TRBJ1-5 and V is TRBV6-6, with 8 bases identical to TRBD1. The length of the CDR3 is 14 residues. V trimming: 5 bases; J trimming: 2 bases; junction bases outside the gene matches: 2. The germline V gene has CDR1 MNHNY and CDR2 SVGAGI (reference sequence). The CDR3 bases are TGTGCCAGCAGTCCGACAGGGGGCAATCAGCCCCAGCATTTT. Protein: CASSPTGGNQPQHF.

V and J are TRBV2 and TRBJ1-2, with a tentative D call TRBD1 (6 bases). CDR3 length: 13 amino acids. Germline values: CDR1 SNHLY, CDR2 FYNNEI. V lost 9 bases to trimming and J lost 2 bases, with 13 bases between them. CDR3 nucleotide sequence: TGTGCCAGGGGAGGGACACCCAACTATGGCTACACCTTC. This gives the protein CARGGTPNYGYTF.

A few counts support this clone. CDR3 loop: CASSSKGVMVTEAFF. The CDR3 DNA reads TGTGCCAGCAGCTCCAAGGGGGTGATGGTGACTGAAGCTTTCTTT. The chain combines TRBV5-5 with TRBJ1-1, with TRBD1 as a possible D gene (6 bases). The CDR3 covers 15 residues. CDR1 and CDR2 (germline): SGHKS, YYEKEE (reference sequence). The V and J ends lost 3 bases and 5 bases respectively, with 17 bases between them.

The genes are TRBV4-1 and TRBJ2-3; weak D call: TRBD2 (7 bases). From germline, CDR1 is MGHRA and CDR2 YSYEKL. CDR3 length: 17 amino acids. V was pared by 0 bases and J by 8 bases, with 21 bases between. CDR3 protein: CASSQDGGRGGWATQYF. CDR3 in DNA: TGCGCCAGCAGCCAAGATGGGGGTAGGGGGGGCTGGGCTACGCAGTATTTT.

Written as DNA, the CDR3 is TGTGCCAGCAGCGTACTAGCGGGGGGGGCCGGGGAGCTGTTTTTT. Amino acid sequence: CASSVLAGGAGELFF. The chain has TRBV11-2 and TRBJ2-2, with 13 nucleotides matching TRBD2. CDR3 length equals 15 residues. The ends lost 5 bases at V and 6 bases at J; junction bases unmatched: 3. Looked up from germline, CDR1 is SGHAT and CDR2 is FQNNGV.

This clone was observed a handful of times. The chain carries TRBV28 and TRBJ1-2; D not certain. Germline V gives CDR1 MDHEN, CDR2 SYDVKM. This CDR3 comprises 12 residues. V lost 7 bases and J lost 7, with 13 bases in between. The CDR3 nucleotides read TGTGCCAGCAATACTGCCCCCTCTGGCTACACCTTC. Protein: CASNTAPSGYTF.